This TCR beta chain was found in a study of OX40 agonist ivuxolimab in advanced cancers. Background on the study: The eligibility criteria allowed prior anti-PD-1, anti-PD-L1 or anti-CTLA-4 therapy, and 40% had some. Broader study findings: Certain nonresponders likewise exhibited a low normalized T-cell clonal expansion. In general, CD8+ T cells held more expanded clones than CD4+ did, on average. Dose levels from 0.1 to 3.0 mg/kg saw CD4+ and CD8+ blood T cells expand clonally by week 6.

Details on this clone: The target antigen is unknown.

The assay was immunoSEQ multiplex PCR, and TCRdb's table has in-frame clones only and misses some. The data contain around 63,000 clones, roughly 87% of them singletons. V dropped 10 bases and J dropped 8 bases, with 26 bases sitting between them. The CDR3 is made up of 15 amino acids. Germline-derived CDR1 and CDR2 are MDHEN and SYDVKM. The chain combines TRBV28 with TRBJ1-2, with D possibly being TRBD1 (5 bases). The TCR sequence derives from an adult with an advanced solid tumor such as melanoma, head and neck, liver or kidney cancer. The material sequenced was CD4+ or CD8+ T cells sorted from blood, taken in a trial of the OX40 agonist ivuxolimab. CDR3 loop: CATSSGAGGFFGYTF. CDR3 bases: TGTGCCACCTCTTCCGGGGCAGGAGGTTTCTTCGGCTACACCTTC.